What follows describes a single T cell receptor (beta chain). This clone's antigen is unknown. Per-base quality was not reported, and no clone a single base away is much larger than it. This specimen's time point label, interpreted: baseline before first vaccination. Vaccinee samples came from UK trials COV001 and COV002, including a single-blind randomized controlled phase 2/3 trial of AZD1222 (ChAdOx1 nCoV-19) in healthy adults. For TCRbeta chain sequencing, PBMC samples from trial participants were taken at day 0 and at day 28 after the second dose. The CDR3 regions of human TCRbeta chains were analyzed by immunosequencing. In the paper's pipeline: TCRs in the repertoires were compared against a reference library of SARS-CoV-2-specific TCRs that had been generated with the MIRA antigen-specificity platform. Breadth was defined as the fraction of unique TCRs that were SARS-CoV-2-associated, and depth was defined as the fraction of total T cells that were SARS-CoV-2-associated. Using the MIRA data, each spike-specific TCR was assigned both to the spike region to which the TCR was reactive and to a CD4 or CD8 class. Log10-transformed breadth and depth values were compared by one-way ANOVA with Sidak's multiple comparisons tests. TCRdb holds this immuneACCESS table with in-frame rearrangements only. Some clones are missing; in checked studies, unresolved V genes explain under half, and the rest has no known cause. V and J calls plus clone size are reproduced from that table; the DNA served to infer D and trimming. For this sample the table gives 130,000 to 150,000 clones, of which more than 85% were detected only once. 1.5% to 2% of the sample goes to the ten largest clones.

The trim is 4 bases for V and 1 base for J, with a gap of 17 bases between the germline ends. The germline V gene provides CDR1 MGHRA and CDR2 YSYEKL. The CDR3, from cysteine to phenylalanine, totals 16 residues. Of the read, only the CDR3 DNA is kept; its 48 bases are in frame from base 1. This sample was taken from a study of T cell responses to AZD1222 COVID-19 vaccine (dated by TCRdb to the early 2020s). With regard to the full study: AZD1222 recipients with second doses at about 4 weeks or about 12 weeks were pooled, because spike-specific TCR depth and breadth did not differ between schedules. TCR sequencing covered 230 or so trial participants: roughly 200 given two doses of AZD1222 and 26 given two doses of MenACWY control vaccine. Trial participants were enrolled into age subgroups of 18-55, 56-69 and 70-plus years, which contained approximately 150, 30 and 60 TCR-sequenced participants, respectively.

Beyond this particular receptor, the publication reports: Epitopes outside the regions mutated in the B.1.351 and B.1.1.7 variants were reportedly recognized by nearly half of the unique spike-specific TCRs. The vaccine-associated CD4 TCRs covered the entire spike protein, and the dominant responses fell in regions 160-218 and 743-854. In the small 56-69-year group, the increase in depth fell short of significance, most likely because of low power. Only a handful of AZD1222 recipients were SARS-CoV-2 seropositive at baseline, limiting conclusions about previously exposed vaccinees. Because no day 14 peak-response samples were available, the repertoires could be characterized only after the peak T cell response. After two AZD1222 doses, both the breadth and the depth of spike-specific TCRs were significantly higher than at day 0 and than in MenACWY recipients. Most participants were white British and females outnumbered males, and the authors suggested that clonal diversity may have been underestimated.

The chain employs TRBV4-1 and TRBJ2-7, with the D gene tentatively TRBD1 or TRBD2, based on 5 matching bases in each. This specimen was peripheral blood, taken on day 0 of AZD1222 vaccination. This receptor was taken from an adult in good health. In nucleotides, the sequence is TGCGCCAGCAGCCTCCACGGGGCCCCCGTATCCTACGAGCAGTACTTC. It translates to CASSLHGAPVSYEQYF.